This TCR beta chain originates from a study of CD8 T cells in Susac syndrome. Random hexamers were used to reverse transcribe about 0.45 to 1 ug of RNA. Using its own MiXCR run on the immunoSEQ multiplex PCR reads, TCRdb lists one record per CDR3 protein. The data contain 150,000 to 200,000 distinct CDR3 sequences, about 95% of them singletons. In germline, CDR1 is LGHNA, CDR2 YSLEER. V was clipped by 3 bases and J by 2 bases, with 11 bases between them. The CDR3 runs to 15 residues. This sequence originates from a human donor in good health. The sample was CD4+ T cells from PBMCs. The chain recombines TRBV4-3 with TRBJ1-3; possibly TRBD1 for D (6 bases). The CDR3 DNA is TGCGCCAGCAGCCAGCAGAAGGGGGCTGGAAACACCATATATTTT. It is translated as CASSQQKGAGNTIYF.